This note documents a single TCR beta chain sequence. Its antigen is as yet unknown. This CDR3 spans 14 amino acids. The V end was cut by 0 bases, the J end by 5 bases, with 10 bases between. The germline gives CDR1 LGHNA, CDR2 YSLEER. The PCR employed 60 Vbeta primers together with 13 Jbeta primers. Sequenced by immunoSEQ multiplex PCR; TCRdb stores in-frame clones only, minus some. The sample lists 55,000 to 65,000 clones; roughly 80% were seen once. The sample is drawn from a study of cytomegalovirus exposure and HLA in healthy donors. Study-wide results and caveats: The study labeled 164 TCR beta chains cytomegalovirus-associated.

Donors were nominally healthy when sampled, though unrecorded immune exposures were likely. V gene TRBV4-3 combines with J gene TRBJ1-1; no clear D gene. This TCR derives from a woman in her thirties in good health and CMV-seronegative. What was sequenced was PBMCs. The CDR3 spells CASSQDRTETEAFF. The CDR3 DNA follows: TGCGCCAGCAGCCAAGATCGGACTGAAACTGAAGCTTTCTTT.